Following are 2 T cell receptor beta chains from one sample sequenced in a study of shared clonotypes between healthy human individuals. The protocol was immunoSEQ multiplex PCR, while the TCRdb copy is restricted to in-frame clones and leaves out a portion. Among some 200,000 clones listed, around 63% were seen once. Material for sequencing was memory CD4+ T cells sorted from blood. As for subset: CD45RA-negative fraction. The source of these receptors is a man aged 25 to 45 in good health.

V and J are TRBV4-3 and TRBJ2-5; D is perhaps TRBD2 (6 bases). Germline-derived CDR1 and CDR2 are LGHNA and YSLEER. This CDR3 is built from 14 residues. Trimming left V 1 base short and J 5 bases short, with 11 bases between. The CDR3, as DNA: TGCGCCAGCAGCCAAGCTGGGGGGATGGAGACCCAGTACTTC. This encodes CASSQAGGMETQYF.

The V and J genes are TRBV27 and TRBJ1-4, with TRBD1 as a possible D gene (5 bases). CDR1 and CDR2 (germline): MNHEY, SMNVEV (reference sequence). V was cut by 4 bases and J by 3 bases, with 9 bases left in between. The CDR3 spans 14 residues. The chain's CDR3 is CASSSDRSNEKLFF. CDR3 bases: TGTGCCAGCAGTTCCGACAGATCTAATGAAAAACTGTTTTTT.